The clone carrying this T cell receptor (beta chain) was detected ten times or more. This entry is derived from a study of regulatory T cells in long-lasting Graves disease. The TCR beta library used iRepertoire HTBI primers with Arm-PCR amplification of CDR3. TCRdb passed the multiplex PCR reads through MiXCR, listing each CDR3 protein once. The table records 400,000 to 500,000 distinct CDR3 sequences, 14% of them present only once. This sample's time point: newly diagnosed GD, antithyroid drugs for less than 3 months. RNA from PBMCs was the source of the TCR library. Trimming left V 0 bases short and J 2 bases short, with 9 bases between. This CDR3 has 15 amino acids. Germline V gene lookup returns CDR1 LGHDT and CDR2 YNNKEL (reference sequence). These data also featured in a second study, about T cells in Graves' hyperthyroidism and ophthalmopathy.

This TCR was sampled from a woman in her 50s with Graves disease. Source: peripheral blood mononuclear cells (PBMCs), taken at new diagnosis, from a patient treated with antithyroid drugs. The chain employs TRBV3-1 and TRBJ2-3; D remains ambiguous. CDR3 residues: CASSQDLGYTDTQYF. CDR3 in DNA: TGTGCCAGCAGCCAAGATCTTGGCTACACAGATACGCAGTATTTT.